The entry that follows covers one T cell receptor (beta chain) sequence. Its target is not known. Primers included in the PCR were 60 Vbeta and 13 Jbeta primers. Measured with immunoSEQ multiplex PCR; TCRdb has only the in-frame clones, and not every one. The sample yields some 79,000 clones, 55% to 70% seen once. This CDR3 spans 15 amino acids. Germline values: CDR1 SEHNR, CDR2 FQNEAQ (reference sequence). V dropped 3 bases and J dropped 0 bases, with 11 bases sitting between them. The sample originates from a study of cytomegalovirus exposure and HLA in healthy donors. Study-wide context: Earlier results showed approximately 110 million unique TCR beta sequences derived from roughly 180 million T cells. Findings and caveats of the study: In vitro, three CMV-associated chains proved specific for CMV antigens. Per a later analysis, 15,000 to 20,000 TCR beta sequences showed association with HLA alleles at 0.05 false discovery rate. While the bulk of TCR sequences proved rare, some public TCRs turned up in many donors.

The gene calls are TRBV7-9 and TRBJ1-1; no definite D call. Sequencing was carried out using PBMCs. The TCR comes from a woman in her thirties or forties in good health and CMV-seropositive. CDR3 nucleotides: TGTGCCAGCAGCTTTTCCTTAACAGTGAACACTGAAGCTTTCTTT. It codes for CASSFSLTVNTEAFF. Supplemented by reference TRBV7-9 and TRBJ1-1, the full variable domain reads DTGVSQNPRHKITKRGQNVTFRCDPISEHNRLYWYRQTLGQGPEFLTYFQNEAQLEKSRLLSDRFSAERPKGSFSTLEIQRTEQGDSAMYLCASSFSLTVNTEAFFGQGTRLTVV.